This T cell receptor (beta chain) was observed in a study of shared clonotypes between healthy human individuals. Background on the study: Samples came from a couple of female and a few male donors aged 18 to 49.

Method: immunoSEQ multiplex PCR; TCRdb's copy keeps in-frame clones and lacks some. The sample contains about a million clones, less than 85% of which appear only once. The CDR3 length is 12 residues. V lost 6 bases and J lost 5, with 10 bases in between. The V gene's germline CDR1 is SGHAT and CDR2 FQNNGV. The J gene is TRBJ1-1, the V gene TRBV11-2; D remains ambiguous. The source is a man between 18 and 29 years old in good health. Sequences were obtained from memory CD4+ T cells sorted from blood. Subset in this sample: CD45RA-negative fraction. CDR3 sequence: CASSRAGTEAFF. The CDR3 DNA reads as TGTGCCAGCAGTCGCGCGGGAACTGAAGCTTTCTTT.